What follows is one TCR beta chain and its context. The use of genomic DNA as template underpinned the TCR beta VDJ and CDR3 profiling. One entry per CDR3 protein results from TCRdb running MiXCR on the reads. The table shows fewer than 250,000 distinct CDR3 sequences, with 50% to 55% occurring only once. The sample belongs to a study of CD8+CD57+ T cells in acquired aplastic anemia. This TCR came from a human donor in good health, serving as a control. The sequencing input was sorted CD4+, CD8+, or CD8+CD57+ T cells (not recorded which) from PBMCs.

CDR3 bases: TGTGCCACCTCGAAGGTGGAAGAGACCCAGTACTTC. It encodes CATSKVEETQYF. The chain employs TRBV10-3 and TRBJ2-5; D call uncertain. The V gene lost 10 bases and the J gene lost 3 bases, with 12 bases spanning the gap. The CDR3 consists of 12 residues. The germline gives CDR1 ENHRY, CDR2 SYGVKD.